Following are 18 T cell receptor beta chains from one sample sequenced in a study of breast tumors, draining lymph nodes, adjacent tissues. TCRdb reprocessed the multiplex PCR reads with MiXCR, giving one entry per CDR3 protein. This sample has about 200,000 distinct CDR3 sequences, with 25% to 40% found just once. The lymph nodes were axillary draining lymph nodes from breast cancer patients. The sample consisted of axillary lymph node tissue. These receptors all come from a female donor with breast cancer. Some clones in this sample may be carry-over from other donors' samples.

This clonotype was counted ten times or more. CDR3 nucleotide sequence: TGTGCCAGCAGCCTGGTTGGGCAGGGGGGAAACTATGGCTACACCTTC. Translation: CASSLVGQGGNYGYTF. The rearrangement uses TRBV7-8 and TRBJ1-2; 7 bases fit TRBD1. This CDR3 contains 16 residues. CDR1 and CDR2 (germline): SGHVS, FQNEAQ. Trimming took 5 bases from V and 2 from J; bases not matched to a gene: 11.

This chain uses TRBV29-1 with TRBJ1-1; a weak D match, TRBD1 (5 bases). The length of the CDR3 is 13 residues. Per the germline V gene, CDR1 is SQVTM and CDR2 is ANQGSEA. Trimming took 2 bases from V and 4 from J, leaving 11 bases between them. DNA of the CDR3: TGCAGCGTTGAACCAGGGACGGGCACTGAAGCTTTCTTT. Translated, it gives CSVEPGTGTEAFF.

The sample holds many counts of this clonotype. CDR3 DNA: TGTGCCAGCAGTGAACCTGGATCAGGGGAAGAGACCCAGTACTTC. It yields the protein CASSEPGSGEETQYF. V is TRBV25-1 and J is TRBJ2-5; D might be TRBD1 (6 bases). Trimming took 2 bases from V and 3 from J, leaving 13 bases between them. Germline CDR1 is MGHDK and CDR2 is SYGVNS. The CDR3 is 15 amino acids. Full variable domain (outside the CDR3, taken from reference TRBV25-1 and TRBJ2-5): EADIYQTPRYLVIGTGKKITLECSQTMGHDKMYWYQQDPGMELHLIHYSYGVNSTEKGDLSSESTVSRIRTEHFPLTLESARPSHTSQYLCASSEPGSGEETQYFGPGTRLLVL.

This clonotype was counted many times. The V call is TRBV19, the J call TRBJ2-7, with 10 bases aligning to TRBD2. Germline CDR1 reads LNHDA; CDR2 reads SQIVND (reference sequence). The J segment lost 2 bases and the V segment lost 3 bases, leaving 1 base of the junction unmatched. This CDR3 has 14 residues. The CDR3 region has the DNA TGTGCCAGTAGTATGGGGACTAGCGCCTACGAGCAGTACTTC. The encoded protein is CASSMGTSAYEQYF.

This clonotype was recorded at least ten times. The genes are TRBV7-9 and TRBJ1-5, with a tentative D call TRBD1 (5 bases). V was trimmed by 2 bases and J by 5 bases, leaving 10 bases between them. This CDR3 comprises 14 residues. CDR1 is SEHNR, CDR2 FQNEAQ, per germline (reference sequence). The CDR3 sequence is CASSLSGSDQPQHF. The DNA for the CDR3 is TGTGCCAGCAGCTTATCAGGGAGCGATCAGCCCCAGCATTTT.

V is TRBV29-1 and J is TRBJ1-6, with D possibly matching TRBD1 (5 bases). The CDR3 sequence is 13 residues long. Trimming pared 3 bases from V and 7 bases from J, leaving 10 bases between. Germline V gene lookup returns CDR1 SQVTM and CDR2 ANQGSEA. The CDR3 DNA reads as TGCAGCGTTGAGGAGGGACCAAATTCACCCCTCCACTTT. Residues: CSVEEGPNSPLHF.

In this sample, this clonotype turned up many times. The chain uses TRBV6-5 and TRBJ1-3; D gene ambiguous. Between the trimmed V and J ends, which lost 0 bases and 0 bases, there was a span of 9 bases. This CDR3 contains 16 residues. In germline, CDR1 is MNHEY, CDR2 SVGAGI. The CDR3 protein is CASSYSTLHSGNTIYF. The CDR3 nucleotides are TGTGCCAGCAGTTACTCGACCCTGCACTCTGGAAACACCATATATTTT.

This clonotype was counted at least ten times. V is TRBV19 and J is TRBJ2-3; 9 nucleotides match TRBD1. CDR3 size: 14 residues. The ends lost 5 bases at V and 3 bases at J; junction bases unmatched: 3. The germline CDR1 and CDR2 sequences are LNHDA and SQIVND (reference sequence). The CDR3 here is CASSWGQGTDTQYF. DNA for the CDR3: TGTGCCAGTAGTTGGGGACAGGGAACAGATACGCAGTATTTT.

This clonotype came up a few times. The chain links TRBV3-1 to TRBJ2-3; TRBD1 agrees at 8 bases. The CDR3 runs to 16 residues. The ends lost 4 bases at V and 5 bases at J; junction bases unmatched: 11. Per the germline V gene, CDR1 is LGHDT and CDR2 is YNNKEL (reference sequence). CDR3 sequence (DNA): TGTGCCAGCAGCCGCTCTCGAGGCAGGGGGCAAGATACGCAGTATTTT. Protein: CASSRSRGRGQDTQYF.

This clonotype was observed once. With a much larger clone just one base away, this may be a read error. V usage is TRBV5-1 and J usage is TRBJ2-1, with D possibly matching TRBD1 (6 bases). Germline CDR1 is SGHRS and CDR2 is YFSETQ. The V gene lost 0 bases and the J gene lost 0 bases, with 16 bases spanning the gap. The CDR3 totals 18 residues. The CDR3 DNA is TGCGCCAGCAGCTTGGCGCCAGGGGCTGCCTCCTCCTACAATGAGCAGTTCTTC. Translated, it gives CASSLAPGAASSYNEQFF.

Concerning this clonotype: One end of the junction fails to match germline, which may point to a read error. The chain is built from TRBV5-1 and TRBJ2-7; D possibly corresponds to TRBD1 (5 bases). Looked up from germline, CDR1 is SGHRS and CDR2 is YFSETQ. CDR3 size: 12 residues. CDR3 protein: CASSLAGPEQYF. As DNA, the CDR3 is TGTGCCAGCAGCTTAGCAGGGCCCGAGCAGTACTTC.

This clonotype has a count of ten or more. The CDR3 DNA reads TGTGCCAGCAGCCCAACGGGGGGGGTGGGAAATCAGCCCCAGCATTTT. It translates to CASSPTGGVGNQPQHF. V gene TRBV7-3 combines with J gene TRBJ1-5, with a possible D match to TRBD1 (5 bases). Germline V gene data show CDR1 as SGHTA and CDR2 as FQGTGA. The CDR3 contains 16 residues. Between the trimmed V and J ends, which lost 5 bases and 4 bases, there was a span of 18 bases. Based on the CDR3 plus reference TRBV7-3 and TRBJ1-5, the full variable domain is GAGVSQTPSNKVTEKGKYVELRCDPISGHTALYWYRQSLGQGPEFLIYFQGTGAADDSGLPNDRFFAVRPEGSVSTLKIQRTERGDSAVYLCASSPTGGVGNQPQHFGDGTRLSIL.

Points on this clonotype: A much larger clone differs by one base, so this may be a read error. The chain has TRBV11-2 and TRBJ1-6; tentatively, D is TRBD1 (5 bases). The V end was cut by 1 base, the J end by 8 bases, with 12 bases between. Germline-derived CDR1 and CDR2 are SGHAT and FQNNGV. The CDR3 is made up of 15 amino acids. As DNA, the CDR3 is TGTGCCAGCAGCTTAGCAGGGACGGCGTATTCACCCCTCCACTTT. This encodes CASSLAGTAYSPLHF.

The table lists this clonotype with a few counts. This could be a read error, since a much larger clone is one nucleotide away. The chain uses TRBV9 and TRBJ2-7, with D unresolved. This CDR3 is built from 14 residues. From germline, CDR1 is SGDLS and CDR2 YYNGEE. The CDR3, as DNA: TGTGCCAGCAGCGTACGTTGGAGCTCCTACGAGCAGTCCTTC. This codes for CASSVRWSSYEQSF.

This chain joins TRBV5-8 and TRBJ2-7; no firm D call. V shed 5 bases and J shed 5 bases, with 20 bases lying between them. This CDR3 region has 15 residues. Germline CDR1 SGHTS, CDR2 YDEGEE. The CDR3 is CASRPGSPGPDEQYF. As DNA, the CDR3 is TGTGCCAGCAGACCCGGGTCACCTGGCCCCGACGAGCAGTACTTC.

Worth noting for this clonotype: A read error may explain this, as a much larger clone is one base away. The V call is TRBV5-4, the J call TRBJ2-1, with 8 bases that match TRBD2. V shed 5 bases, J shed 8 bases, and the junction held 9 bases outside the gene matches. This CDR3 spans 14 amino acids. Per the germline V gene, CDR1 is SGHNT and CDR2 is YYREEE (reference sequence). Here the CDR3 reads CASSLIAGFDEQFF. The DNA of the CDR3 is TGTGCCAGCAGTCTGATAGCGGGATTCGATGAGCAGTTCTTC.

The CDR3 is CATSRGGDFYYEQYF. In DNA, the CDR3 is TGTGCCACCAGCAGAGGAGGGGACTTCTACTACGAGCAGTACTTC. This sequence joins TRBV15 and TRBJ2-7; weak D call: TRBD2 (6 bases). The CDR3 covers 15 residues. Trimming pared 1 base from V and 3 bases from J, leaving 13 bases between. Germline V gene sequence: CDR1 LNHNV, CDR2 YYDKDF (reference sequence).

The rearrangement joins TRBV7-2 to TRBJ2-1; TRBD1 or TRBD2 may be the D gene (5 bases each). V was clipped by 7 bases and J by 2 bases, with 15 bases between them. Germline CDR1 SGHTA, CDR2 FQGNSA. The CDR3 is 15 amino acids. CDR3 sequence (DNA): TGTGCCAGCAACCCGGGACCTATCGCCTACAATGAGCAGTTCTTC. Translated, it gives CASNPGPIAYNEQFF. The full variable domain, rest sourced from reference TRBV7-2 and TRBJ2-1, is GAGVSQSPSNKVTEKGKDVELRCDPISGHTALYWYRQSLGQGLEFLIYFQGNSAPDKSGLPSDRFSAERTGGSVSTLTIQRTQQEDSAVYLCASNPGPIAYNEQFFGPGTRLTVL.